In this sample, the clone carrying this TCR beta chain turned up many times. The antigen remains undetermined. The data stem from a study of T cell repertoires in cytomegalovirus infection. About the study: CMV epitopes, recently identified HLA-C-restricted and well-studied HLA-B-restricted, were used. Public TCR beta signatures marked donors with CMV infection and the matching HLA.

TCRdb reprocessed the reads with MiXCR, giving one entry per CDR3 protein. The sample lists 230,000 or so distinct CDR3 sequences, 38% occurring once. Germline values: CDR1 KGHSH, CDR2 LQKENI. The length of the CDR3 is 18 residues. With V trimmed by 4 bases and J by 5 bases, 16 bases remained unmatched. General study results and limits: The ex vivo response was dominated by HLA-C-restricted CMV-specific TCR beta clonotypes.

This chain connects TRBV18 to TRBJ2-2, with 7 positions matching TRBD2. The sequenced sample was CD8+ T cells from cultured PBMCs, obtained from culture after CMV antigen stimulation. This clonotype originated in a human donor in good health (CMV status not recorded). Some clones in this sample may be carry-over from other donors' samples. This CDR3 is CASSLRPRRGTTTGELFF. The CDR3, as DNA: TGTGCCAGCTCACTCAGGCCACGACGAGGGACTACAACCGGGGAGCTGTTTTTT.